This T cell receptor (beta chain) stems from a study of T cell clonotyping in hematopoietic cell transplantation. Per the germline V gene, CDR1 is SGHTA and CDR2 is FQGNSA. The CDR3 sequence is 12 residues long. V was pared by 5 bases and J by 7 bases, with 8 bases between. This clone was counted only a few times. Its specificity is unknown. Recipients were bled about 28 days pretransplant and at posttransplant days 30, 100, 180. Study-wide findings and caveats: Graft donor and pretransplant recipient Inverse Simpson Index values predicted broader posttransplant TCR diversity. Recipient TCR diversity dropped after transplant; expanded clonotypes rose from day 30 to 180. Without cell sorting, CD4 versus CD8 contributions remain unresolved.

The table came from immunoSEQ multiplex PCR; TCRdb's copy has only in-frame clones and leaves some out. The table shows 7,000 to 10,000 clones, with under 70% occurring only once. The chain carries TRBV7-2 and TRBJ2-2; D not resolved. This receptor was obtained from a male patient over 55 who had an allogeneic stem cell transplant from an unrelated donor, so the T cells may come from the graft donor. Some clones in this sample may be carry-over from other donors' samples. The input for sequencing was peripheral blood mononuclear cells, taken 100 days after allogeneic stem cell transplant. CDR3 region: CASSPTGGELFF. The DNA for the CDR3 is TGTGCCAGCAGCCCGACGGGCGGGGAGCTGTTTTTT.